This T cell receptor (beta chain) was documented in a study of blood T cell repertoires in COVID-19. Overall study: There were acute and convalescent COVID-19 samples, and they came from the United States, Italy and Spain. PBMCs, B-cell-depleted T cells, or T cells were the source of the cDNA or gDNA that made up the material.

Authors' analysis steps: Cell counts per sample came from amplifying reference gene primers. Here immunoSEQ multiplex PCR was the method, and the copy in TCRdb shows in-frame clones only, minus some. That table supplies the V and J calls and clone size; D and trimming were determined from the DNA. This table holds approximately 130,000 clones, roughly 84% found once. The length of the CDR3 is 14 residues. Germline V gives CDR1 LNHDA, CDR2 SQIVND (reference sequence). V lost 6 bases, J lost 3 bases, and 14 bases lay in between. The J gene is TRBJ1-1, the V gene TRBV19; D may be TRBD1 (5 bases). This TCR came from a man aged 55 to 70 with acute or convalescent COVID-19. Sequenced input: peripheral blood. DNA for the CDR3: TGTGCCAGTAGCCTCCTGGCGGGGGACACTGAAGCTTTCTTT. Translation: CASSLLAGDTEAFF.